The 13 T cell receptor beta chains listed next were all sequenced from one sample in a study of T cell repertoires in cytomegalovirus infection. TCRdb reprocessed the reads via MiXCR and lists one record per CDR3 protein. The data hold roughly 350,000 distinct CDR3 sequences, with around a third observed a single time. These TCRs' antigens remain unknown. The sequences come from cultured PBMCs, collected from culture after CMV antigen stimulation. The receptors derive from a human donor in good health (CMV status not recorded). Some clones in this sample may be carry-over from other donors' samples.

This clonotype was recorded a few times. V is TRBV19 and J is TRBJ1-5; D unclear. CDR1 is LNHDA, CDR2 SQIVND, per germline (reference sequence). V gave up 6 bases and J gave up 2 bases, with 17 bases separating them. The CDR3 is 16 amino acids. Here the CDR3 reads CASREIQAGGNQPQHF. In nucleotides, the CDR3 is TGTGCCAGTAGGGAGATTCAGGCGGGCGGCAATCAGCCCCAGCATTTT.

This clonotype was seen just once. The gene calls are TRBV4-1 and TRBJ2-1; TRBD2 aligns across 10 bases. This CDR3 region has 16 residues. The V segment lost 1 base and the J segment 8 bases; nucleotides outside the gene matches: 8. Germline CDR1 reads MGHRA; CDR2 reads YSYEKL. CDR3 residues: CASSQGAASGRHEQFF. CDR3 nucleotides: TGCGCCAGCAGCCAAGGGGCGGCTAGCGGGAGACATGAGCAGTTCTTC.

The chain employs TRBV7-8 and TRBJ2-2; 10 bases match TRBD1. The trim removed 5 bases at V and 2 bases at J, leaving 2 bases unmatched. CDR1 is SGHVS, CDR2 FQNEAQ, per germline. CDR3 length: 15 residues. The CDR3 loop is CASSVTGGNTGELFF. The CDR3 DNA sequence: TGTGCCAGCAGCGTGACAGGGGGCAACACCGGGGAGCTGTTTTTT.

This clonotype was counted a few times. This sequence joins TRBV7-2 and TRBJ1-4; 7 positions agree with TRBD1. Germline CDR1 and CDR2: SGHTA and FQGNSA. The junction had 6 bases not matched to a gene; V was cut back by 3 bases and J by 8 bases. The CDR3 covers 14 residues. CDR3 sequence: CASSFRQGGEKLFF. The DNA for the CDR3 is TGTGCCAGCAGCTTCCGACAGGGTGGAGAAAAACTGTTTTTT.

This clonotype came up a few times. The J gene is TRBJ1-1, the V gene TRBV5-5; 8 bases are shared with TRBD1. Germline values: CDR1 SGHKS, CDR2 YYEKEE (reference sequence). The J segment lost 10 bases and the V segment lost 4 bases, leaving 15 bases of the junction unmatched. The CDR3 runs 15 residues. CDR3 loop: CASSLGTSGTGRAFF. CDR3 bases: TGTGCCAGCAGCCTGGGGACGTCGGGGACAGGACGAGCTTTCTTT. The full variable domain, in which reference TRBV5-5 and TRBJ1-1 provide the parts outside the CDR3, is DAGVTQSPTHLIKTRGQQVTLRCSPISGHKSVSWYQQVLGQGPQFIFQYYEKEERGRGNFPDRFSARQFPNYSSELNVNALLLGDSALYLCASSLGTSGTGRAFFGQGTRLTVV.

The V call is TRBV7-2, the J call TRBJ2-3; a possible D gene is TRBD2 (5 bases). The germline V gene has CDR1 SGHTA and CDR2 FQGNSA. The CDR3 spans 14 residues. V dropped 2 bases and J dropped 6 bases, with 12 bases sitting between them. CDR3 sequence (DNA): TGTGCCAGCAGCTTACGAGCGGTCGCGGATACGCAGTATTTT. Amino acids: CASSLRAVADTQYF.

In this sample, this clonotype turned up many times. The rearrangement links TRBV11-2 to TRBJ2-3, with 11 positions matching TRBD2. The CDR3 has 14 amino acids. Germline CDR1 reads SGHAT; CDR2 reads FQNNGV. With V trimmed by 3 bases and J by 4 bases, 0 bases remained unmatched. CDR3 loop: CASSLGLAADTQYF. Written as DNA, the CDR3 is TGTGCCAGCAGCTTGGGACTAGCGGCAGATACGCAGTATTTT.

This clonotype has only a few counts. V and J are TRBV20-1 and TRBJ2-3; 7 nucleotides agree with TRBD2. The junction had 13 bases not matched to a gene; V was cut back by 5 bases and J by 2 bases. The CDR3 sequence is 16 residues long. CDR1 and CDR2 from the germline V gene are DFQATT and SNEGSKA (reference sequence). The CDR3 DNA reads as TGCAGTGCTCGACCGGGGCTAGCGGTTAACACAGATACGCAGTATTTT. Its translation: CSARPGLAVNTDTQYF.

The chain joins TRBV15 to TRBJ1-1; D not resolved. Germline V CDR1 and CDR2: LNHNV, YYDKDF (reference sequence). V lost 6 bases to trimming and J lost 1 base, with 12 bases between them. The CDR3 consists of 14 residues. CDR3 bases: TGTGCCACCAGTAGACAAAGAGCGAACACTGAAGCTTTCTTT. The encoded protein is CATSRQRANTEAFF.

In this sample, this clonotype turned up many times. V and J are TRBV19 and TRBJ2-3; 10 bases agree with TRBD1. After removal of 5 bases from V and 2 bases from J, the junction contained 7 bases not matched to a gene. From germline, CDR1 is LNHDA and CDR2 SQIVND (reference sequence). The CDR3 totals 16 residues. The CDR3 region is CASSGPGTGDTDTQYF. The CDR3 DNA sequence: TGTGCCAGTAGTGGACCGGGGACAGGGGACACAGATACGCAGTATTTT.

V is TRBV7-6 and J is TRBJ2-1; the D is unclear. The V end was cut by 2 bases, the J end by 6 bases, with 20 bases between. CDR3 length: 17 residues. Germline V gene data show CDR1 as SGHVS and CDR2 as FNYEAQ. CDR3 region: CASSLSSLRGFGNEQFF. In DNA, the CDR3 is TGTGCCAGCAGCTTATCCTCTCTACGTGGGTTCGGCAATGAGCAGTTCTTC.

V gene TRBV20-1 combines with J gene TRBJ2-1, with 8 positions matching TRBD2. With V trimmed by 1 base and J by 10 bases, 6 bases remained unmatched. The V gene's germline CDR1 is DFQATT and CDR2 SNEGSKA (reference sequence). The CDR3 loop spans 13 amino acids. The chain's CDR3 is CSARGGLAGEQFF. CDR3 in DNA: TGCAGTGCTAGAGGGGGGCTAGCGGGCGAGCAGTTCTTC.

This clonotype was counted a few times. In nucleotides, the CDR3 is TGTGCCAGCAGCTCCGGCGGCGAAAAACTGTTTTTT. This sequence encodes CASSSGGEKLFF. V is TRBV7-4 and J is TRBJ1-4; D is undetermined. Between the trimmed V and J ends, which lost 4 bases and 8 bases, there was a span of 8 bases. From germline, CDR1 is SGHVT and CDR2 SQSDAQ. CDR3 length equals 12 residues. Looking up the rest from reference TRBV7-4 and TRBJ1-4 gives the full variable domain: GAGVSQSPRYKVAKRGRDVALRCDSISGHVTLYWYRQTLGQGSEVLTYSQSDAQRDKSGRPSGRFSAERPERSVSTLKIQRTEQGDSAVYLCASSSGGEKLFFGSGTQLSVL.